The entry that follows covers one T cell receptor (beta chain) sequence. Antigen specificity is unknown. CD45RO-negative, CCR7-positively selected cells formed the naive CD8 fraction, excluding terminally differentiated effector memory CD45RA+ cells. The run depth of the assay was deep. Sorted-subset replicate PCR reactions contained 200 ng DNA, corresponding to some 28,000 T cell genomes. This table comes from immunoSEQ multiplex PCR, and its TCRdb copy is limited to in-frame clones, with some not included. Among 750,000 to 1,000,000 clones, 90% to 95% were seen once, and the ten largest hold 24%. These data are taken from a study of shared clonotypes between healthy human individuals. At the level of the study: Per-donor plates numbered three CD4 naive, three CD4 memory, two CD8 naive and one CD8 memory. General study results and limits: The study's rarefaction showed incomplete sorted-subset sequencing despite large depth.

Material for sequencing was naive CD8+ T cells sorted from blood. The source is a young man in good health.

DNA of the CDR3: TGTGCCAGCAGCGTAGGGCAGGGTAGTGGCATTCAGTACTTC. Its protein product is CASSVGQGSGIQYF. This chain links TRBV9 with TRBJ2-4; D is possibly TRBD1 (5 bases). The CDR3 extends over 14 amino acids. Germline CDR1 is SGDLS and CDR2 is YYNGEE. Trimming removed 0 bases at V and 9 bases at J, with 13 bases between.